This T cell receptor (beta chain) was sequenced for a study of cytomegalovirus exposure and HLA in healthy donors. Findings and limits, study-wide: Data from an earlier analysis indicated that most TCR beta V segments were productive either about 90% or about 30% of the time. Being indistinguishable, some V segments were excluded, TRBV6-2 and TRBV6-3 among them.

There are 16 residues in the CDR3. Trimming took 4 bases from V and 1 from J, leaving 15 bases between them. Germline V gene data show CDR1 as ENHRY and CDR2 as SYGVKD. The primer mix had 60 Vbeta and 13 Jbeta primers. Method: immunoSEQ multiplex PCR; TCRdb's copy keeps in-frame clones and lacks some. The table has about 150,000 clones, approximately 86% seen once. Of note for this clone: Its antigen is still unknown.

The rearrangement joins TRBV10-3 to TRBJ2-3; perhaps TRBD2 as D (6 bases). The sequence came from a woman aged 18 to 35 in good health and CMV-seronegative. Sequenced input: PBMCs. The CDR3 is CAISAGVGGGTDTQYF. The CDR3 DNA follows: TGTGCCATCAGTGCCGGGGTGGGCGGGGGCACAGATACGCAGTATTTT.